This T cell receptor (beta chain) stems from a study of cytomegalovirus exposure and HLA in healthy donors. Study-wide background: A subsequent analysis reported that the roughly 120 validation repertoires were produced on the same platform that had also been used for the roughly 670 first-cohort repertoires.

Overall study findings and caveats: In the 95 to 150 validation repertoires, a later analysis found that first-cohort TCR clusters tended to co-occur. Among TCR beta chains, those listed as cytomegalovirus-associated numbered under 200.

The protocol was immunoSEQ multiplex PCR, while the TCRdb copy is restricted to in-frame clones and leaves out a portion. This sample has around 150,000 clones; about nine tenths occur once, and the top ten carry 4.5% to 7%. Worth noting for this clone: Its antigen is currently unknown.

This clonotype was obtained from a woman younger than 45 in good health and CMV-seronegative. The source material was PBMCs.

CDR3 DNA sequence: TGTGCCAGCAGTAGAAAGGGACCGGAGACCCAGTACTTC. This sequence encodes CASSRKGPETQYF. The rearrangement joins TRBV6-5 to TRBJ2-5; D may correspond to TRBD1 or TRBD2 (5 bases each). This CDR3 has 13 residues. Germline V gene sequence: CDR1 MNHEY, CDR2 SVGAGI. V lost 5 bases and J lost 5, with 12 bases in between.